The 15 T cell receptor beta chains in this list originate from one sample, sequenced in a study of a mutant IDH1 vaccine in newly diagnosed glioma. These receptors lack a known antigen. As to time point: week 35, safety follow-up. The vaccine gave 300 ug of a 20-mer mutant IDH1 peptide subcutaneously per dose. The table came from immunoSEQ multiplex PCR; TCRdb's copy has only in-frame clones and leaves some out. There are 30,000 to 40,000 clones in the sample; about four fifths occur only once, and 7% to 7.5% lies in the top ten. This material consisted of PBMCs, taken from a glioma patient whose treatment included an IDH1 peptide vaccine. These receptor sequences come from a woman aged 18-29 years with glioma.

The chain is built from TRBV20-1 and TRBJ1-2, with TRBD1 matching over 7 bases. V was pared by 6 bases and J by 7 bases, with 5 bases of the junction left unmatched. Germline V CDR1 and CDR2: DFQATT, SNEGSKA (reference sequence). The CDR3 is 11 residues long. The CDR3 bases are TGCAGTGCGTTCCAGGGGGGTGGCTACACCTTC. Residues: CSAFQGGGYTF.

This sequence joins TRBV10-3 and TRBJ2-5; D uncertain. The CDR3 sequence is 13 residues long. Per germline, CDR1 ENHRY and CDR2 SYGVKD. The V end lost 2 bases, the J end lost 2 bases, and 6 bases lay between the germline ends. CDR3 protein: CAISEAEQETQYF. DNA for the CDR3: TGTGCCATCAGTGAGGCAGAACAAGAGACCCAGTACTTC.

J is TRBJ2-1 and V is TRBV15; D tentatively fits TRBD1 or TRBD2 (6 bases each). CDR3 size: 15 residues. Per germline, CDR1 LNHNV and CDR2 YYDKDF (reference sequence). Trimming removed 4 bases at V and 3 bases at J, with 13 bases between. The CDR3 DNA follows: TGTGCCACCAGCAAAAGTGGGGGGCACTACAATGAGCAGTTCTTC. Translation: CATSKSGGHYNEQFF.

In its sample, this clone was seen once. The chain employs TRBV2 and TRBJ1-2; 9 bases are shared with TRBD1. The ends lost 1 base at V and 7 bases at J; junction bases unmatched: 7. The CDR3 loop spans 15 amino acids. CDR1 is SNHLY, CDR2 FYNNEI, per germline. CDR3 nucleotides: TGTGCCAGCAGTGAAGAGCCCGGGACAGGGTCTGGCTACACCTTC. Its protein is CASSEEPGTGSGYTF.

The V gene is TRBV7-2, the J gene TRBJ2-1, with D possibly being TRBD2 (6 bases). The germline V and J ends were trimmed by 1 base and 3 bases, with 16 bases remaining between them. CDR3 length: 17 residues. Germline CDR1 is SGHTA and CDR2 is FQGNSA. The CDR3 here is CASSLDGSGRFYNEQFF. As DNA, the CDR3 is TGTGCCAGCAGCTTAGATGGGAGCGGGCGCTTCTACAATGAGCAGTTCTTC.

The chain employs TRBV29-1 and TRBJ2-1; 16 nucleotides line up with TRBD2. The CDR3 extends over 16 amino acids. Germline assignment: CDR1 SQVTM and CDR2 ANQGSEA. V was clipped by 6 bases and J by 8 bases; unmatched bases: 10. The CDR3 DNA reads TGCAGCGTGTCGGGACTAGCGGGAGGGGGCCTTTATGAGCAGTTCTTC. This sequence encodes CSVSGLAGGGLYEQFF.

V gene TRBV5-4 combines with J gene TRBJ2-1; weak D call: TRBD1 (7 bases). The germline V and J ends were trimmed by 0 bases and 5 bases, with 15 bases remaining between them. The CDR3 is 16 residues long. Germline V gene data show CDR1 as SGHNT and CDR2 as YYREEE (reference sequence). For the CDR3, the DNA is TGTGCCAGCAGCTTGGGTGGGGGGACAGAAAACAATGAGCAGTTCTTC. Protein product: CASSLGGGTENNEQFF.

This clone came up once. The J gene is TRBJ2-3, the V gene TRBV4-2; tentative D call: TRBD2 (5 bases). The CDR3 has 14 amino acids. Germline values: CDR1 LGHNA, CDR2 YNFKEQ. Trimming stripped 2 bases from V and 4 bases from J, with 10 bases between. The CDR3 coding sequence is TGTGCCAGCAGCCAAAACGGAGGTTCAGATACGCAGTATTTT. Translation gives CASSQNGGSDTQYF.

The chain has TRBV15 and TRBJ1-5; D remains ambiguous. Between the trimmed V and J ends, which lost 5 bases and 2 bases, there was a span of 13 bases. The V gene's germline CDR1 is LNHNV and CDR2 YYDKDF (reference sequence). This CDR3 comprises 15 residues. CDR3 protein: CATSWRKGGNQPQHF. CDR3 coding DNA: TGTGCCACCAGCTGGCGAAAGGGAGGCAATCAGCCCCAGCATTTT.

This sequence joins TRBV6-6 and TRBJ1-1; possibly TRBD1 for D (6 bases). With 0 bases removed from V and 0 bases from J, the gap between germline ends came to 8 bases. The CDR3 is 15 amino acids. Germline V gene sequence: CDR1 MNHNY, CDR2 SVGAGI (reference sequence). The CDR3 nucleotides read TGTGCCAGCAGTTACTCGGACAGCCTGAACACTGAAGCTTTCTTT. Its protein is CASSYSDSLNTEAFF.

The chain employs TRBV13 and TRBJ2-3, with 7 bases aligning to TRBD2. Germline CDR1 reads PRHDT; CDR2 reads FYEKMQ (reference sequence). Trimming cost V 5 bases and J 14 bases; bases outside gene matches: 16. This CDR3 spans 14 amino acids. The CDR3 protein is CASSPRGGDHVRYF. For the CDR3, the DNA is TGTGCCAGCAGCCCCCGGGGAGGGGACCACGTTAGGTATTTT.

V is TRBV25-1 and J is TRBJ2-7; D is possibly TRBD1 (6 bases). The germline CDR1 and CDR2 sequences are MGHDK and SYGVNS. The CDR3 consists of 13 residues. V was shortened by 4 bases and J by 3 bases, with 10 bases between the two germline ends. CDR3 region: CASSARTVYEQYF. CDR3 DNA: TGTGCCAGCAGTGCCCGGACAGTCTACGAGCAGTACTTC.

The chain joins TRBV30 to TRBJ1-5; D possibly corresponds to TRBD1 (6 bases). This CDR3 is built from 13 residues. Germline CDR1 and CDR2: GTSNPN and SVGIG (reference sequence). Trimming left V 4 bases short and J 6 bases short, with 13 bases between. CDR3: CAWNQQGGQPQHF. The DNA of the CDR3 is TGTGCCTGGAACCAACAGGGAGGTCAGCCCCAGCATTTT.

This rearrangement joins TRBV6-6 to TRBJ2-4; TRBD2 might be the D (7 bases). V lost 6 bases and J 8 bases, leaving 14 bases between the germline ends. The CDR3 consists of 13 residues. Germline lookup yields CDR1 MNHNY and CDR2 SVGAGI (reference sequence). As DNA, the CDR3 is TGTGCCAGCAGGGGGGGGGCTGCGGACATTCAGTACTTC. It codes for CASRGGAADIQYF.

The chain joins TRBV2 to TRBJ2-3; 8 nucleotides line up with TRBD1. With V trimmed by 4 bases and J by 15 bases, 6 bases remained unmatched. Looked up from germline, CDR1 is SNHLY and CDR2 is FYNNEI. The CDR3 has 11 residues. The CDR3 DNA is TGTGCCAGCAGTGTGGCAGGGGGCGAATATTTT. Protein sequence: CASSVAGGEYF.